Only one count was recorded for the clone carrying this TCR beta chain. Antigen specificity is unknown. This record comes from a study of STAT3 mutations in large granular lymphocyte leukemia. The CDR3 is 14 residues long. The V gene lost 2 bases and the J gene lost 0 bases, with 8 bases spanning the gap. Germline assignment: CDR1 SGDLS and CDR2 YYNGEE. Study-level results: Every T-LGLL patient had at least one immunodominant TCRbeta clonotype. All newly emerging clones after therapy were STAT3 wild type.

Each sample's TCRbeta library yielded on average about 41,000 productive templates. TCRdb keeps only in-frame clones here, not all; method: immunoSEQ multiplex PCR. This table has some 5,800 clones, under 80% appearing once. What was sequenced was peripheral blood mononuclear cells. This clonotype originated in a man aged 35-49 years with T-cell large granular lymphocyte leukemia. Some clones in this sample may be carry-over from other donors' samples. The chain combines TRBV9 with TRBJ1-1, with D perhaps matching TRBD1 (5 bases). The CDR3 DNA is TGTGCCAGCAGCGTGGGGGTGATGAACACTGAAGCTTTCTTT. Amino acid sequence: CASSVGVMNTEAFF. The full variable domain, completed using reference TRBV9 and TRBJ1-1, is DSGVTQTPKHLITATGQRVTLRCSPRSGDLSVYWYQQSLDQGLQFLIQYYNGEERAKGNILERFSAQQFPDLHSELNLSSLELGDSALYFCASSVGVMNTEAFFGQGTRLTVV.